This T cell receptor (beta chain) was recovered during a study of OX40 agonist ivuxolimab in advanced cancers. Study-wide context: Enrollees could have had prior anti-PD-1, anti-PD-L1 or anti-CTLA-4 therapy, which 40% had received.

Anyone with autoimmune disease history or systemic immunosuppression was excluded. Blood specimens came from baseline, cycle 4 day 1, and cycle 7 day 1. The data were produced by immunoSEQ multiplex PCR, yet TCRdb's version contains in-frame clones alone and is incomplete. In the table there are 30,000 to 40,000 clones, around four fifths of which are singletons. The ends were cut back, 2 bases at V and 7 bases at J, with 9 bases in the middle. In germline, CDR1 is SGHTA, CDR2 FQGTGA. The CDR3 spans 13 residues. Points from the study as a whole: The 0.1-3.0 mg/kg partial responders had among the lowest clonal expansion.

To note about this clone: Its target is unknown.

This rearrangement joins TRBV7-3 to TRBJ1-5; D might be TRBD1 (6 bases). This TCR was sampled from an adult with an advanced solid tumor such as melanoma, head and neck, liver or kidney cancer. Specimen: CD4+ or CD8+ T cells sorted from blood, collected in a trial of the OX40 agonist ivuxolimab. The CDR3 coding sequence is TGTGCCAGCAGCTTAGATGGGGGCCAGCCCCAGCATTTT. Amino acids: CASSLDGGQPQHF.